Below, 27 T cell receptor beta chains from the same sample are listed, as sequenced in a study of cytomegalovirus exposure and HLA in healthy donors. Some clones are missing from TCRdb's copy, which holds only in-frame ones; the method was immunoSEQ multiplex PCR. The data show under 140,000 clones, roughly nine tenths seen once. The specimen was PBMCs. The receptors were sampled from a woman aged 18-35 years in good health and CMV-seronegative.

V is TRBV6-1 and J is TRBJ2-7, with D perhaps matching TRBD2 (5 bases). The CDR3 contains 13 residues. Germline assignment: CDR1 MNHNS and CDR2 SASEGT. V lost 10 bases and J 7 bases, leaving 20 bases between the germline ends. The CDR3 nucleotides are TGTGCCACCATGGCCTACGGGGTGTGGGAGCAGTACTTC. It translates to CATMAYGVWEQYF.

V usage is TRBV5-4 and J usage is TRBJ1-1; TRBD1 matches at 9 bases. The CDR3 contains 15 residues. Germline CDR1 SGHNT, CDR2 YYREEE (reference sequence). V lost 4 bases and J lost 4; bases outside the gene matches: 8. For the CDR3, the DNA is TGTGCCAGCAGCATCGGGACAGGGCGGACCACTGAAGCTTTCTTT. Translated, it gives CASSIGTGRTTEAFF.

CDR3 residues: CASSFGEIAGAGELFF. CDR3 bases: TGTGCCAGCAGCTTTGGAGAGATTGCAGGGGCTGGGGAGCTGTTTTTT. The chain uses TRBV7-9 and TRBJ2-2, with TRBD1 as a possible D gene (6 bases). V was pared by 3 bases and J by 8 bases, with 19 bases between. Per germline, CDR1 SEHNR and CDR2 FQNEAQ (reference sequence). The CDR3 contains 16 residues. The full variable domain, in which reference TRBV7-9 and TRBJ2-2 provide the parts outside the CDR3, is DTGVSQNPRHKITKRGQNVTFRCDPISEHNRLYWYRQTLGQGPEFLTYFQNEAQLEKSRLLSDRFSAERPKGSFSTLEIQRTEQGDSAMYLCASSFGEIAGAGELFFGEGSRLTVL.

The chain uses TRBV12-2 and TRBJ1-3. TRBV12-2 is a pseudogene segment. The CDR3 sequence is 18 residues long. In DNA, the CDR3 is TGTGCAAGTCGCTTAGCCTTACTTAGCGGCTCCTCTGGAAACACCATATATTTT. Translated, it gives CASRLALLSGSSGNTIYF.

The chain couples TRBV27 to TRBJ2-1; D is uncertain. V was trimmed by 4 bases and J by 0 bases, leaving 7 bases between them. The CDR3 extends over 14 amino acids. Germline assignment: CDR1 MNHEY and CDR2 SMNVEV (reference sequence). CDR3 in amino acids: CASSYGSSYNEQFF. As DNA, the CDR3 is TGTGCCAGCAGTTACGGGTCCTCCTACAATGAGCAGTTCTTC.

A note on this clone: A much more abundant neighbour one base away suggests this may be a read error. Within the sample, other DNA sequences also encode this same CDR3. The CDR3 sequence: CASSLRTGLSSYNEQFF. CDR3 coding DNA: TGCGCCAGCAGCCTTCGGACAGGACTGAGCTCCTACAATGAGCAGTTCTTC. The V gene is TRBV11-1, the J gene TRBJ2-1; 7 bases are shared with TRBD1. Germline CDR1 is SGHAT and CDR2 is FQDESV (reference sequence). This CDR3 comprises 17 residues.

This clone was observed a few times. The chain uses TRBV11-2 and TRBJ2-7; D may be TRBD2 (6 bases). Trimming pared 5 bases from V and 6 bases from J, leaving 14 bases between. The CDR3 runs 13 residues. Germline V CDR1 and CDR2: SGHAT, FQNNGV. The CDR3 nucleotides read TGTGCCAGCAGCCCTATCGCGGGGCCCGAGCAGTACTTC. This gives the protein CASSPIAGPEQYF.

V usage is TRBV7-9 and J usage is TRBJ1-1; D possibly corresponds to TRBD1 (5 bases). The CDR3 length is 14 residues. Per germline, CDR1 SEHNR and CDR2 FQNEAQ (reference sequence). Trimming took off 5 bases at V and 3 bases at J, with 13 bases between the two ends. The CDR3 spells CASSLRQGYTEAFF. The CDR3 nucleotides read TGTGCCAGCAGCCTCCGGCAGGGTTACACTGAAGCTTTCTTT.

This chain connects TRBV28 to TRBJ2-1; 10 bases fit TRBD2. V trimming: 5 bases; J trimming: 0 bases; junction bases outside the gene matches: 13. The CDR3 is made up of 19 amino acids. Per the germline V gene, CDR1 is MDHEN and CDR2 is SYDVKM. CDR3 nucleotides: TGTGCCAGCAGTCTAATCGGTAGCGGGAGGTCCAGCTCCTACAATGAGCAGTTCTTC. Its translation is CASSLIGSGRSSSYNEQFF.

The chain recombines TRBV19 with TRBJ1-4, with a tentative D call TRBD1 (5 bases). In germline, CDR1 is LNHDA, CDR2 SQIVND (reference sequence). V was pared by 4 bases and J by 3 bases, with 12 bases between. This CDR3 spans 15 amino acids. CDR3 sequence reads: CASSTRGGANEKLFF. The DNA of the CDR3 is TGTGCCAGTAGTACCCGAGGAGGGGCTAATGAAAAACTGTTTTTT.

The CDR3 sequence is CASSLVPQGASPHEQFF. CDR3 DNA sequence: TGTGCCAGCAGCTTAGTCCCTCAGGGGGCCAGTCCCCATGAGCAGTTCTTC. V and J are TRBV7-3 and TRBJ2-1; 8 nucleotides match TRBD1. V lost 2 bases to trimming and J lost 8 bases; unmatched junction nucleotides: 14. The CDR3 sequence is 17 residues long. Germline assignment: CDR1 SGHTA and CDR2 FQGTGA.

The chain has TRBV11-2 and TRBJ2-7; D perhaps matches TRBD2 (5 bases). V shed 7 bases and J shed 6 bases, with 16 bases lying between them. The V gene's germline CDR1 is SGHAT and CDR2 FQNNGV. The CDR3 loop spans 13 amino acids. The CDR3 region has the DNA TGTGCCAGCACAAAAGGACTGGCGGTCGAGCAGTACTTC. Amino acid sequence: CASTKGLAVEQYF.

The chain employs TRBV15 and TRBJ1-2, with TRBD1 as a possible D gene (6 bases). The CDR3 runs 14 residues. Trimming took 0 bases from V and 4 from J, leaving 9 bases between them. Per germline, CDR1 LNHNV and CDR2 YYDKDF (reference sequence). The CDR3: CATSRDPQGYGYTF. CDR3 nucleotides: TGTGCCACCAGCAGAGATCCACAGGGCTATGGCTACACCTTC.

The rearrangement uses TRBV13 and TRBJ2-7; D perhaps matches TRBD2 (6 bases). Between the trimmed V and J ends, which lost 5 bases and 12 bases, there was a span of 14 bases. This CDR3 is 11 amino acids long. Germline V lookup: CDR1 PRHDT, CDR2 FYEKMQ (reference sequence). The CDR3 DNA follows: TGTGCCAGCAGCACAGGAGGGGCATCGTACTTC. Residues: CASSTGGASYF.

The CDR3 here is CASSGTDPNYGYTF. The CDR3 region has the DNA TGTGCCAGCAGCGGGACAGACCCCAACTATGGCTACACCTTC. The chain couples TRBV9 to TRBJ1-2; tentative D call: TRBD1 (6 bases). From germline, CDR1 is SGDLS and CDR2 YYNGEE. Trimming stripped 3 bases from V and 2 bases from J, with 11 bases between. CDR3 length: 14 amino acids.

The chain is built from TRBV7-2 and TRBJ1-1; D is unclear. This CDR3 comprises 14 residues. Germline CDR1 reads SGHTA; CDR2 reads FQGNSA. V lost 1 base, J lost 9 bases, and 15 bases lay in between. The CDR3 nucleotides read TGTGCCAGCAGCTTAGATCGCGGCAACTCACAAGCTTTCTTT. Protein product: CASSLDRGNSQAFF.

The chain carries TRBV7-6 and TRBJ2-7; TRBD2 might be the D (5 bases). From germline, CDR1 is SGHVS and CDR2 FNYEAQ. The CDR3 is made up of 14 amino acids. With 4 bases removed from V and 3 bases from J, the gap between germline ends came to 13 bases. CDR3 protein: CASSSREGSYEQYF. The CDR3 bases are TGTGCCAGCAGCTCCCGAGAGGGCAGCTACGAGCAGTACTTC.

This clone was found a few times. The genes are TRBV28 and TRBJ2-5; no clear D. The V and J ends lost 3 bases and 5 bases respectively, with 16 bases between them. From germline, CDR1 is MDHEN and CDR2 SYDVKM. The CDR3 has 15 amino acids. The CDR3 spells CASSFRHFLGETQYF. The DNA for the CDR3 is TGTGCCAGCAGTTTCAGACATTTTTTAGGCGAGACCCAGTACTTC.

The chain carries TRBV9 and TRBJ2-5, with D perhaps TRBD1 (5 bases). The CDR3 contains 15 residues. V was pared by 0 bases and J by 5 bases, with 14 bases between. The germline V gene has CDR1 SGDLS and CDR2 YYNGEE. This CDR3 reads CASSVEQEIDETQYF. As DNA, the CDR3 is TGTGCCAGCAGCGTAGAACAGGAGATAGATGAGACCCAGTACTTC.

The rearrangement joins TRBV7-3 to TRBJ1-6; D might be TRBD1 (5 bases). Germline CDR1 SGHTA, CDR2 FQGTGA. The CDR3 extends over 12 amino acids. Trimming left V 3 bases short and J 12 bases short, with 9 bases between. Written as DNA, the CDR3 is TGTGCCAGCAGCTTTTACGGGGGACCCCTCCACTTT. The encoded protein is CASSFYGGPLHF. The whole variable domain, filled in from reference TRBV7-3 and TRBJ1-6, reads GAGVSQTPSNKVTEKGKYVELRCDPISGHTALYWYRQSLGQGPEFLIYFQGTGAADDSGLPNDRFFAVRPEGSVSTLKIQRTERGDSAVYLCASSFYGGPLHFGNGTRLTVT.

The chain uses TRBV28 and TRBJ2-3; TRBD1 agrees at 9 bases. This CDR3 contains 15 residues. Germline assignment: CDR1 MDHEN and CDR2 SYDVKM. Trimming cost V 5 bases and J 4 bases; bases outside gene matches: 7. DNA of the CDR3: TGTGCCAGCAGTCTCCGGGACAGGGCATCAGATACGCAGTATTTT. It specifies CASSLRDRASDTQYF. The variable domain in full, with the rest retrieved from reference TRBV28 and TRBJ2-3, is DVKVTQSSRYLVKRTGEKVFLECVQDMDHENMFWYRQDPGLGLRLIYFSYDVKMKEKGDIPEGYSVSREKKERFSLILESASTNQTSMYLCASSLRDRASDTQYFGPGTRLTVL.

The chain joins TRBV7-2 to TRBJ2-3; the match to TRBD2 covers 12 bases. CDR1 is SGHTA and CDR2 is FQGNSA in the germline V gene. The V gene end was trimmed by 5 bases and the J gene end by 4 bases; junction bases not matched to a gene: 7. The CDR3 length is 16 residues. The CDR3 spells CASSLSSGRGADTQYF. Written as DNA, the CDR3 is TGTGCCAGCAGCCTCTCTAGCGGGAGGGGGGCAGATACGCAGTATTTT. Variable domain in full (rest from reference TRBV7-2 and TRBJ2-3): GAGVSQSPSNKVTEKGKDVELRCDPISGHTALYWYRQSLGQGLEFLIYFQGNSAPDKSGLPSDRFSAERTGGSVSTLTIQRTQQEDSAVYLCASSLSSGRGADTQYFGPGTRLTVL.

V is TRBV5-1 and J is TRBJ2-5; 7 nucleotides align to TRBD1. V lost 2 bases and J lost 2; bases outside the gene matches: 3. The length of the CDR3 is 14 residues. Germline V gives CDR1 SGHRS, CDR2 YFSETQ. The CDR3 protein is CASSLLTGQETQYF. CDR3 sequence (DNA): TGCGCCAGCAGCTTATTGACAGGGCAAGAGACCCAGTACTTC.

This clone was seen more than once but under ten times. The chain carries TRBV9 and TRBJ1-2; D possibly corresponds to TRBD1 (6 bases). The V end lost 4 bases, the J end lost 2 bases, and 12 bases lay between the germline ends. The CDR3 has 14 residues. The germline CDR1 and CDR2 sequences are SGDLS and YYNGEE. The CDR3 DNA is TGTGCCAGCAGCCCGGCAGGGGCAAACTATGGCTACACCTTC. Translating it yields CASSPAGANYGYTF.

The CDR3 reads CASTNEPAGDPGYTF. CDR3 sequence (DNA): TGTGCCAGCACAAATGAACCCGCAGGGGATCCTGGCTACACCTTC. The V call is TRBV7-2, the J call TRBJ1-2; tentative D call: TRBD1 (6 bases). From germline, CDR1 is SGHTA and CDR2 FQGNSA. V shed 7 bases and J shed 7 bases, with 22 bases lying between them. The CDR3 runs 15 residues.

The gene calls are TRBV6-1 and TRBJ2-7, with 8 bases identical to TRBD2. J gave up 1 base and V 6 bases, and 8 bases lay outside the gene matches. The CDR3 consists of 15 residues. CDR1 and CDR2 from the germline V gene are MNHNS and SASEGT. Here the CDR3 reads CASRKGPGGSYEQYF. The CDR3 coding sequence is TGTGCCAGCAGGAAGGGACCGGGAGGGTCCTACGAGCAGTACTTC.

This rearrangement joins TRBV29-1 to TRBJ1-1; tentatively, D is TRBD1 (6 bases). This CDR3 is built from 13 residues. Germline-derived CDR1 and CDR2 are SQVTM and ANQGSEA. V lost 6 bases and J lost 4, with 15 bases in between. The DNA for the CDR3 is TGCAGCGTCCGCCGACAGGAAGGCACTGAAGCTTTCTTT. Translated: CSVRRQEGTEAFF.